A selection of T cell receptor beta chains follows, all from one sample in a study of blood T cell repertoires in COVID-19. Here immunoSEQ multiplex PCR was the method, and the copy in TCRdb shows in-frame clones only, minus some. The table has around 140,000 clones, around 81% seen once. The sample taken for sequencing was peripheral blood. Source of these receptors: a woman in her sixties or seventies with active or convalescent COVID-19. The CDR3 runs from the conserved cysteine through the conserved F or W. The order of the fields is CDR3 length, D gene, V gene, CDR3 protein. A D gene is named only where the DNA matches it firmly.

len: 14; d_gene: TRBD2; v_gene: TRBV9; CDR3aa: CASSVEWGGETQYF
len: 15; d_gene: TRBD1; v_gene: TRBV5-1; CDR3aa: CASSLMGQMNTEAFF
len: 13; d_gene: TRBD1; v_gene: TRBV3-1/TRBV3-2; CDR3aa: CASSQGQGYGYTF
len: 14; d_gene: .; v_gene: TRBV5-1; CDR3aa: CASSLELGLTEAFF
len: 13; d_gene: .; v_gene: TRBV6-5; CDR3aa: CASSPDRGGGYTF
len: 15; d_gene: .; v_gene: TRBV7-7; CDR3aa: CASSLGGTLADTQYF
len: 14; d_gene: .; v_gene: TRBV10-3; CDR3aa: CAINSDRMNTEAFF
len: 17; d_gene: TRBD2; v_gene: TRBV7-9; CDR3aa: CASSLQFGLAGANEQYF
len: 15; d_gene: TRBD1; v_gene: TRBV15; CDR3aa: CATSRGTGGYNEQFF
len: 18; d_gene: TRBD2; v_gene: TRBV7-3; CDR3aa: CASSLGLAGVAGANVLTF
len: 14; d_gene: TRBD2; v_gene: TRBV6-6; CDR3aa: CASRAGLAGDEQYF
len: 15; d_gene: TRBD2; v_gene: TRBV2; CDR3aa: CASSRGRLSYNEQFF
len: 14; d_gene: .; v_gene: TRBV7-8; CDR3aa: CASSMTQANTEAFF
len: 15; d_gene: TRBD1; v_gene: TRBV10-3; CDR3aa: CAISPGTGLTDTQYF
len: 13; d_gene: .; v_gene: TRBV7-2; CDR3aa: CASSLGSGDGYTF
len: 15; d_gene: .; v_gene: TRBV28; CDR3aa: CASSSGLGGYYGYTF
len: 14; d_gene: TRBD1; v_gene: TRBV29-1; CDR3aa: CSGQPGQRNTEAFF
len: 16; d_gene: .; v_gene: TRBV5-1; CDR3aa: CASSLWGQSLNQPQHF
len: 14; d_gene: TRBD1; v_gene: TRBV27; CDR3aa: CASRAQGANTEAFF
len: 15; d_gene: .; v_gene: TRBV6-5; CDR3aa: CASRDGVSGDSPLHF
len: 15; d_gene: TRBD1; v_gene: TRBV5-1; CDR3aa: CASRQGQGSYNEQFF
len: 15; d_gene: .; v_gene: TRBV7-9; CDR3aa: CASSAKGEMNTEAFF
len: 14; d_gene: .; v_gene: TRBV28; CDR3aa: CASSFGGESQPQHF
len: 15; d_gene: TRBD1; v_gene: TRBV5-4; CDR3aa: CASSFSRGKTGELFF
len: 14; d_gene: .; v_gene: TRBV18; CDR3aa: CASSPPRDGNTIYF
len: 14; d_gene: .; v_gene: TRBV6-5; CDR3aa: CASSRDNSGETQYF
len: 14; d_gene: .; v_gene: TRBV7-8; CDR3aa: CASSLASGNTEAFF
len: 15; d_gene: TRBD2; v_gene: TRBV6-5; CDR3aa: CASSSLGLAQETQYF
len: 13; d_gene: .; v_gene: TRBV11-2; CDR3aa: CASRIGQNTEAFF